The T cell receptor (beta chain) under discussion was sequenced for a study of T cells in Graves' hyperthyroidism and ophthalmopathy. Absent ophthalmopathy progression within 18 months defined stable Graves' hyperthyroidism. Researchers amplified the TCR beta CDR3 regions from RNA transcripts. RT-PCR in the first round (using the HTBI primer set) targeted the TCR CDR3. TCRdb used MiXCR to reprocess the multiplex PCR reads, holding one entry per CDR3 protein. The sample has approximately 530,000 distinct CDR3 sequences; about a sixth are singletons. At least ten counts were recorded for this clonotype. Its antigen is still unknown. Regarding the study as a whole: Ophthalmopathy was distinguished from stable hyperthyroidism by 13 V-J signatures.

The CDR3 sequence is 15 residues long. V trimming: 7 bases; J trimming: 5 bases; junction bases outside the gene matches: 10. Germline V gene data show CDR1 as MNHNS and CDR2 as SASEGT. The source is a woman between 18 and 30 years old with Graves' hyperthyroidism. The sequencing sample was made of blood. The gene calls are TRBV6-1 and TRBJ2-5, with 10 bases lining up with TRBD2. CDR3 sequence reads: CASIALAGQGETQYF. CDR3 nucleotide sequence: TGTGCCAGCATCGCACTAGCGGGGCAGGGGGAGACCCAGTACTTC.